This TCR beta chain appears in the sequencing data of a study of T-cell reconstitution after alpha-beta-depleted transplantation in children. The trim removed 7 bases at V and 7 bases at J, leaving 2 bases unmatched. CDR1 and CDR2 (germline): MDHEN, SYDVKM. The CDR3 spans 13 residues. General observations from the study: Surviving recipient T cells and thymic progenitors produced the high day-60 TCRbeta diversity seen in some patients. Several hundred expanded graft clones reportedly were the source of alpha-beta T cells about two months after transplant.

A library of TCRbeta sequences, prepared with unique molecular identifiers, was generated. Each CDR3 protein gets one entry after TCRdb re-called the PCR reads with MiXCR. This repertoire shows around 670,000 distinct CDR3 sequences, under 15% found once; its top ten account for 0.75% to 0.85%. As regards this clonotype: The antigen is unknown.

This chain connects TRBV28 to TRBJ2-1; 12 positions match TRBD2. Material: PBMCs, obtained before TCRalphabeta/CD19-depleted stem cell transplant. The clonotype was recovered from a girl aged 2 to 9 with congenital amegakaryocytic thrombocytopenia, due to receive a stem cell transplant. CDR3 coding DNA: TGTGCCAGCATGCTAGCGGGAGGGAATGAGCAGTTCTTC. It encodes CASMLAGGNEQFF.